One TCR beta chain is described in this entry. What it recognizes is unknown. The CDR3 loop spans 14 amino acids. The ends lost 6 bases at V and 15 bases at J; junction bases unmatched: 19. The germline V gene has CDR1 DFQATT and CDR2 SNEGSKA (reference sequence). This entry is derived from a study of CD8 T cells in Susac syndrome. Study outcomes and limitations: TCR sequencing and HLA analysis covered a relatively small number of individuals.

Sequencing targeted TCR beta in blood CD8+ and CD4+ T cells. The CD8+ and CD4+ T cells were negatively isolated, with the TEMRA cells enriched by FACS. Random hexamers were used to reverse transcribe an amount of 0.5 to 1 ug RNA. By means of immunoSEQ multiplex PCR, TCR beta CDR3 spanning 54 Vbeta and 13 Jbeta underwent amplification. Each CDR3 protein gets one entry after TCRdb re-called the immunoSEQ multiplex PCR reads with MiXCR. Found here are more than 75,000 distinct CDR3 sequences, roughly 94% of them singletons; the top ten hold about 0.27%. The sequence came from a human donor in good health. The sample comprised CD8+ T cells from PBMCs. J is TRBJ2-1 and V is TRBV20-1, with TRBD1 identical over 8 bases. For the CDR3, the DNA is TGCAGTGCCCCACACTACGGGGCAGGGGGCATTCTGTTCTTC. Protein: CSAPHYGAGGILFF.